The 7 T cell receptor beta chains below come from one sample, sequenced in a study of blood T cells in healthy people across ages. With a J-beta primer mix and a sample-barcoded 5' primer, a second PCR ran 7 to 11 cycles. Each CDR3 protein gets one entry after TCRdb re-called the 5' RACE reads with MiXCR. The data hold some 900,000 distinct CDR3 sequences, with under 50% observed a single time. Sequences were obtained from blood. The receptors were gathered from a man in his thirties or forties in good health.

As regards this clonotype: An end of the junction differs from the germline gene, which may be a read error. The rearrangement links TRBV20-1 to TRBJ2-3; 9 bases are shared with TRBD2. CDR3 length equals 14 residues. Germline CDR1 reads DFQATT; CDR2 reads SNEGSKA (reference sequence). The CDR3 here is CSATGTSRTDTRYF. The CDR3 coding sequence is TGCAGTGCTACCGGGACTAGCAGGACAGATACGCGGTATTTT.

V and J are TRBV12-3 or TRBV12-4 and TRBJ2-3; the D is unclear. This CDR3 is 15 amino acids long. V was shortened by 3 bases and J by 0 bases, with 10 bases between the two germline ends. CDR3 sequence: CASSFSEPSTDTQYF. For the CDR3, the DNA is TGTGCCAGCAGTTTTTCGGAGCCTAGCACAGATACGCAGTATTTT.

This sequence joins TRBV3-1 and TRBJ2-5, with 7 bases aligning to TRBD1. Germline-derived CDR1 and CDR2 are LGHDT and YNNKEL (reference sequence). This CDR3 is 15 amino acids long. J gave up 5 bases and V 3 bases, and 9 bases lay outside the gene matches. CDR3 in DNA: TGTGCCAGCAGCCACGGGACAGCGGCCGGGGAGACCCAGTACTTC. It specifies CASSHGTAAGETQYF.

In its sample, this clonotype was seen a few times. The gene calls are TRBV13 and TRBJ2-1, with TRBD1 identical over 9 bases. CDR3 length: 14 amino acids. V was clipped by 10 bases and J by 2 bases; unmatched bases: 6. Germline loops: CDR1 PRHDT, CDR2 FYEKMQ (reference sequence). In DNA form, the CDR3 reads TGTGCCATTTCAACAGGGGGCCCCTACAATGAGCAGTTCTTC. Translated, it gives CAISTGGPYNEQFF. Full variable domain (outside the CDR3, taken from reference TRBV13 and TRBJ2-1): AAGVIQSPRHLIKEKRETATLKCYPIPRHDTVYWYQQGPGQDPQFLISFYEKMQSDKGSIPDRFSAQQFSDYHSELNMSSLELGDSALYFCAISTGGPYNEQFFGPGTRLTVL.

The rearrangement uses TRBV20-1 and TRBJ2-3, with 8 bases aligning to TRBD1. The CDR3 runs to 14 residues. Per germline, CDR1 DFQATT and CDR2 SNEGSKA (reference sequence). The CDR3 region is CSVPGGLSTDTQYF. The CDR3 region has the DNA TGCAGCGTTCCAGGGGGCCTTAGCACAGATACGCAGTATTTT.

This clonotype was found a few times. V gene TRBV2 combines with J gene TRBJ2-7, with 7 bases aligning to TRBD2. Trimming at V came to 5 bases and at J to 5 bases, leaving 15 bases not matched to a gene. Per the germline V gene, CDR1 is SNHLY and CDR2 is FYNNEI. The CDR3 consists of 16 residues. The CDR3 is CASSPREGPLTHEQYF. The CDR3, as DNA: TGTGCCAGCAGTCCTAGGGAGGGTCCATTAACCCACGAGCAGTACTTC.

This clonotype has just a few counts. The chain combines TRBV20-1 with TRBJ1-6, with TRBD1 identical over 7 bases. Trimming at V came to 6 bases and at J to 0 bases, leaving 5 bases not matched to a gene. The CDR3 loop spans 15 amino acids. Germline CDR1 reads DFQATT; CDR2 reads SNEGSKA (reference sequence). The CDR3 spells CSAVQGSSYNSPLHF. CDR3 in DNA: TGCAGTGCCGTACAGGGGAGCTCCTATAATTCACCCCTCCACTTT.